Following are 19 T cell receptor beta chains from one sample sequenced in a study of shared clonotypes between healthy human individuals (dated by TCRdb to 2020 to 2021). The method behind the library was the immunoSEQ multiplex PCR assay. What TCRdb holds here is the immuneACCESS table cut down to in-frame rearrangements. Part of the clones is not present; checked against another copy, under half of the missing clones reflect an unresolved V gene, and the others are unexplained. Counted in this sample were some 360,000 clones; more than 60% of them appeared once. Together, the top ten hold more than 9% of the sample. Sequenced sample: memory CD4+ T cells sorted from blood. According to the study, the label for this sample's cell subset or site signals: CD45RA-negative fraction. Receptors were obtained from a man aged 30-40 years in good health.

Note on this clone: Other DNA sequences from this sample encode an identical CDR3 as well. V is TRBV10-1 and J is TRBJ2-1; 7 nucleotides match TRBD2. The junction had 6 bases not matched to a gene; V was cut back by 2 bases and J by 2 bases. The germline V gene has CDR1 WNHNN and CDR2 SYGVQD (reference sequence). The CDR3 has 16 residues. The DNA for the CDR3 is TGCGCCAGCAGTGAGAGTAGCGGGTGGACCTACAATGAGCAGTTCTTC. Its translation is CASSESSGWTYNEQFF.

Details on this clone: Other nucleotide sequences in the sample specify the same CDR3. The rearrangement uses TRBV18 and TRBJ2-1, with a tentative D call TRBD1 (5 bases). The V gene's germline CDR1 is KGHSH and CDR2 LQKENI. The V end was cut by 2 bases, the J end by 8 bases, with 16 bases between. The CDR3 extends over 15 amino acids. In nucleotides, the CDR3 is TGTGCCAGCTCACCAGAGCAGGGAAGGATATATGAGCAGTTCTTC. Residues: CASSPEQGRIYEQFF.

This sequence joins TRBV11-2 and TRBJ1-1; D is possibly TRBD1 (5 bases). The CDR3 consists of 14 residues. Trimming stripped 5 bases from V and 4 bases from J, with 14 bases between. Germline V lookup: CDR1 SGHAT, CDR2 FQNNGV. CDR3 residues: CASSLAGGFTEAFF. The CDR3 coding sequence is TGTGCCAGCAGCCTAGCTGGGGGTTTCACTGAAGCTTTCTTT.

The chain carries TRBV29-1 and TRBJ1-2; TRBD1 is a possible D gene (6 bases). Germline lookup yields CDR1 SQVTM and CDR2 ANQGSEA. The CDR3 sequence is 14 residues long. Trimming stripped 2 bases from V and 5 bases from J, with 15 bases between. Here the CDR3 DNA reads TGCAGCGTTGAACTCTTGACAGGAGGGTATGGCTACACCTTC. This codes for CSVELLTGGYGYTF.

The rearrangement uses TRBV2 and TRBJ1-5; tentatively, D is TRBD1 (6 bases). There are 17 residues in the CDR3. The V and J ends lost 8 bases and 4 bases respectively, with 24 bases between them. Germline CDR1 reads SNHLY; CDR2 reads FYNNEI. CDR3 bases: TGTGCCAGCTCGGTACTGGACAGAAAAAAGAAAAATCAGCCCCAGCATTTT. Translated: CASSVLDRKKKNQPQHF.

The chain carries TRBV5-1 and TRBJ1-6; possible D gene TRBD1, 5 bases. Germline CDR1 SGHRS, CDR2 YFSETQ. This CDR3 has 15 residues. Deletions cut 3 bases from V and 9 bases from J, with 16 bases between. This CDR3 reads CASSSFQGGGSPLHF. In DNA form, the CDR3 reads TGCGCCAGCAGCTCTTTCCAGGGCGGAGGTTCACCCCTCCACTTT.

This clone has just one count. V usage is TRBV29-1 and J usage is TRBJ2-5, with TRBD2 matching 12 bases. The length of the CDR3 is 15 residues. J was trimmed by 2 bases and V by 7 bases; bases with no gene match: 8. Germline CDR1 reads SQVTM; CDR2 reads ANQGSEA. CDR3: CSALTSGSRQETQYF. CDR3 sequence (DNA): TGCAGCGCCCTGACTAGCGGGAGTAGGCAAGAGACCCAGTACTTC.

The chain couples TRBV10-3 to TRBJ1-6; D may be TRBD1 (6 bases). The CDR3 spans 13 residues. V was clipped by 6 bases and J by 6 bases, with 9 bases between them. CDR1 is ENHRY, CDR2 SYGVKD, per germline. CDR3 region: CAISRDINSPLHF. The CDR3 nucleotides are TGTGCCATCAGCCGGGACATTAATTCACCCCTCCACTTT.

Ten or more counts support this clone. In DNA form, the CDR3 reads TGTGCCAGCAGCTCAGTGATAGCGGGTCTCGAGGCCTACGAGCAGTACTTC. Translation: CASSSVIAGLEAYEQYF. This chain uses TRBV5-5 with TRBJ2-7; TRBD2 matches 7 bases. The germline gives CDR1 SGHKS, CDR2 YYEKEE (reference sequence). The trim removed 3 bases at V and 2 bases at J, leaving 14 bases unmatched. This CDR3 contains 17 residues.

The gene calls are TRBV19 and TRBJ2-1; D tentatively fits TRBD1 or TRBD2 (5 bases each). Germline CDR1 and CDR2: LNHDA and SQIVND (reference sequence). The germline V and J ends were trimmed by 4 bases and 7 bases, with 20 bases remaining between them. The CDR3 totals 16 residues. The chain's CDR3 is CASSTGRKSSRNEQFF. The CDR3 DNA reads as TGTGCCAGTAGTACGGGACGGAAATCATCTCGTAATGAGCAGTTCTTC.

The chain links TRBV5-5 to TRBJ2-1; D perhaps matches TRBD2 (6 bases). There are 18 residues in the CDR3. Germline V gives CDR1 SGHKS, CDR2 YYEKEE (reference sequence). Trimming took off 3 bases at V and 2 bases at J, with 21 bases between the two ends. CDR3 protein: CASSSGGSSVPPYNEQFF. The CDR3, as DNA: TGTGCCAGCAGCTCGGGTGGGTCTAGCGTTCCCCCCTACAATGAGCAGTTCTTC.

The chain has TRBV5-1 and TRBJ2-5; the match to TRBD1 covers 8 bases. CDR1 and CDR2 (germline): SGHRS, YFSETQ. This CDR3 region has 13 residues. Losses at the gene ends were 3 bases for V and 5 bases for J; bases not matched to a gene: 3. CDR3 DNA sequence: TGCGCCAGCAGCTCGGGACAGGCTGAGACCCAGTACTTC. Encoded protein: CASSSGQAETQYF.

This clone occurred a few times. V gene TRBV12-5 combines with J gene TRBJ2-2; D not resolved. V gave up 6 bases and J gave up 2 bases, with 25 bases separating them. CDR1 and CDR2 (germline): LGHNT, FRNRAP. There are 19 residues in the CDR3. The CDR3 protein is CASGANNLSRPTNTGELFF. CDR3 sequence (DNA): TGTGCTAGTGGAGCTAACAACCTAAGTCGACCGACTAACACCGGGGAGCTGTTTTTT.

The chain is built from TRBV14 and TRBJ2-5, with D hard to call. The CDR3 has 14 amino acids. V lost 2 bases to trimming and J lost 7 bases, with 14 bases between them. The germline V gene encodes CDR1 SGHDN and CDR2 FVKESK. The CDR3 is CASSQSSELGTQYF. DNA of the CDR3: TGTGCCAGCAGCCAATCCTCGGAGTTGGGGACCCAGTACTTC. Based on the CDR3 plus reference TRBV14 and TRBJ2-5, the full variable domain is EAGVTQFPSHSVIEKGQTVTLRCDPISGHDNLYWYRRVMGKEIKFLLHFVKESKQDESGMPNNRFLAERTGGTYSTLKVQPAELEDSGVYFCASSQSSELGTQYFGPGTRLLVL.

The rearrangement uses TRBV4-3 and TRBJ2-3; maybe TRBD2 (6 bases). V lost 4 bases and J lost 7, with 21 bases in between. The CDR3 loop spans 16 amino acids. Germline V gives CDR1 LGHNA, CDR2 YSLEER. The CDR3 region is CASSPSGGLPQNTQYF. CDR3 bases: TGCGCCAGCAGCCCGTCCGGCGGACTACCACAAAATACGCAGTATTTT.

The J gene is TRBJ1-3, the V gene TRBV11-2; possible D gene TRBD1, 6 bases. Trimming pared 5 bases from V and 2 bases from J, leaving 13 bases between. Germline loops: CDR1 SGHAT, CDR2 FQNNGV. The CDR3 is 15 residues long. CDR3 sequence (DNA): TGTGCCAGCAGCCCCAGGGGATCGACTGGAAACACCATATATTTT. This sequence encodes CASSPRGSTGNTIYF.

In nucleotides, the CDR3 is TGTGCCAGCAGCACAGGGCGTTCCGACTATGGCTACACCTTC. Residues: CASSTGRSDYGYTF. The V gene is TRBV11-2, the J gene TRBJ1-2; TRBD1 is a possible D gene (6 bases). CDR3 length: 14 residues. Per the germline V gene, CDR1 is SGHAT and CDR2 is FQNNGV. Trimming removed 5 bases at V and 3 bases at J, with 13 bases between.

The chain links TRBV5-4 to TRBJ1-4, with D uncertain. The CDR3 consists of 14 residues. CDR1 SGHNT and CDR2 YYREEE come from the germline V gene (reference sequence). Trimming cost V 2 bases and J 2 bases, with 7 bases left between them. CDR3 sequence: CASSFGVTNEKLFF. The CDR3 region has the DNA TGTGCCAGCAGCTTTGGGGTGACTAATGAAAAACTGTTTTTT. The whole variable domain, remainder taken from reference TRBV5-4 and TRBJ1-4, is ETGVTQSPTHLIKTRGQQVTLRCSSQSGHNTVSWYQQALGQGPQFIFQYYREEENGRGNFPPRFSGLQFPNYSSELNVNALELDDSALYLCASSFGVTNEKLFFGSGTQLSVL.

The V call is TRBV28, the J call TRBJ2-2, with no clear D. This CDR3 has 14 residues. The V gene's germline CDR1 is MDHEN and CDR2 SYDVKM. Trimming pared 5 bases from V and 4 bases from J, leaving 11 bases between. CDR3 loop: CASSPVSSTGELFF. Here the CDR3 DNA reads TGTGCCAGCAGTCCCGTTTCGAGCACCGGGGAGCTGTTTTTT.